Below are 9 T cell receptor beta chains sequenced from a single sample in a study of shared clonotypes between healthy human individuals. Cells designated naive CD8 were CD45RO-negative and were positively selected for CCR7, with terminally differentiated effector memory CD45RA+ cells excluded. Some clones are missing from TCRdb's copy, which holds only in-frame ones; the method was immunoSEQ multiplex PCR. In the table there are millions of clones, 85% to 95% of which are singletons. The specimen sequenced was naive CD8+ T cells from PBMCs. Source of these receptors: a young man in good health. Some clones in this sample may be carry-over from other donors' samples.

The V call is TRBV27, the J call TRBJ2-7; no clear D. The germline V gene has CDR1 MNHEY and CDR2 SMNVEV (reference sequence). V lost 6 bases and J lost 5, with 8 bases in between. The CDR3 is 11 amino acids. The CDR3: CASSDLNEQYF. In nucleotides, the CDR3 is TGTGCCAGCAGCGACCTCAACGAGCAGTACTTC.

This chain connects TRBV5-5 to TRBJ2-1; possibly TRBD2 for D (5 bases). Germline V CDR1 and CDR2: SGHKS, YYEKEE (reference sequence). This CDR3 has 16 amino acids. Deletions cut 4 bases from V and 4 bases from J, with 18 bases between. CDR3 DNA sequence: TGTGCCAGCAGCACCGGTCCCGGCGGGCCTTACAATGAGCAGTTCTTC. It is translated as CASSTGPGGPYNEQFF.

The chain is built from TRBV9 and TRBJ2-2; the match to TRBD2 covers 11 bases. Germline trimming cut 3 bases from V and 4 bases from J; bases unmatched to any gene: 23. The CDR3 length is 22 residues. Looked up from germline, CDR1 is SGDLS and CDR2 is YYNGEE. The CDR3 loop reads CASSAPGPSSILAGGPTGELFF. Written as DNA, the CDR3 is TGTGCCAGCAGCGCCCCGGGTCCTTCTTCAATATTAGCGGGAGGGCCCACCGGGGAGCTGTTTTTT.

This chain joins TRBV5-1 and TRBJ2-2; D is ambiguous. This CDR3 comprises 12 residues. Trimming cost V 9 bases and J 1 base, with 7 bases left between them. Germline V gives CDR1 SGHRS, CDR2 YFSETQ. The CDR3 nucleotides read TGCGCCACCAGACAGAACACCGGGGAGCTGTTTTTT. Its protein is CATRQNTGELFF.

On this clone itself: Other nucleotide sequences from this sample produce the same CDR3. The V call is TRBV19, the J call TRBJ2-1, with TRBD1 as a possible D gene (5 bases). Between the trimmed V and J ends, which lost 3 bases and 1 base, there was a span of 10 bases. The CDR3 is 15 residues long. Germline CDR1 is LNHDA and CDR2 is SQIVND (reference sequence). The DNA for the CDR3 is TGTGCCAGTAGTATTTGGGGCTCGTCCTACAATGAGCAGTTCTTC. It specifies CASSIWGSSYNEQFF. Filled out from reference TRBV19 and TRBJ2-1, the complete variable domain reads DGGITQSPKYLFRKEGQNVTLSCEQNLNHDAMYWYRQDPGQGLRLIYYSQIVNDFQKGDIAEGYSVSREKKESFPLTVTSAQKNPTAFYLCASSIWGSSYNEQFFGPGTRLTVL.

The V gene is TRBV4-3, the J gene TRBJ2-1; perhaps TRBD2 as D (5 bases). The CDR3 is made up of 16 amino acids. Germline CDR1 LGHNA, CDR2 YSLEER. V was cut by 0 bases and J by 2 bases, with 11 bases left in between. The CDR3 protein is CASSQEELGAYNEQFF. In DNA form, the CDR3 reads TGCGCCAGCAGCCAAGAGGAACTAGGAGCCTACAATGAGCAGTTCTTC.

The CDR3: CASSSPRSVSSYNEQFF. DNA for the CDR3: TGTGCCAGCAGCTCCCCTCGCTCGGTATCCTCCTACAATGAGCAGTTCTTC. The V and J genes are TRBV7-9 and TRBJ2-1, with D hard to call. V lost 4 bases and J lost 0, with 16 bases in between. The CDR3 runs to 17 residues. From germline, CDR1 is SEHNR and CDR2 FQNEAQ (reference sequence).

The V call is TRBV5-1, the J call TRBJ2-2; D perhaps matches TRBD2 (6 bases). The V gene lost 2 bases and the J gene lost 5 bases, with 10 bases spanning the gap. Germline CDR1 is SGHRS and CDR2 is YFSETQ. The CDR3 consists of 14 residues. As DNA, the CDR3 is TGCGCCAGCAGCTTTGGGGGGAATACCGGGGAGCTGTTTTTT. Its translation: CASSFGGNTGELFF.

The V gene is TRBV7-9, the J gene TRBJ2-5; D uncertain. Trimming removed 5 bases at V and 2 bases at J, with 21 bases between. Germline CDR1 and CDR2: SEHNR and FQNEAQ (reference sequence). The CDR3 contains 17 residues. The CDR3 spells CASSPTYPEDGQETQYF. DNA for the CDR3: TGTGCCAGCAGCCCCACCTACCCTGAGGACGGTCAAGAGACCCAGTACTTC.